The clone carrying this TCR beta chain was counted at least ten times. The target antigen is unknown. This entry belongs to a study of T-cell reconstitution after alpha-beta-depleted transplantation in children. The TCRbeta library incorporated unique molecular identifiers. TCRdb reprocessed the PCR reads with MiXCR, giving one entry per CDR3 protein. This table holds approximately 9,000 distinct CDR3 sequences, around 17% found once. Study-wide points: Diversity of TCRbeta at day 60 was high in some patients, arising from surviving recipient T cells and thymic progenitors. Reportedly, alpha-beta T cells present about two months post-transplant originated from several hundred expanded clones of graft origin.

This clonotype originated in a girl in the first two years of life who had a stem cell transplant for combined immunodeficiency, so the T cells may come from the graft donor. Material: PBMCs, mostly from graft donor cells, obtained 60 days after TCRalphabeta/CD19-depleted stem cell transplant.

DNA of the CDR3: TGCAGTGCTAGAGATAGGGACAGGTTGGAGACCCAGTACTTC. Translation gives CSARDRDRLETQYF. V gene TRBV20-1 combines with J gene TRBJ2-5; 8 bases align to TRBD1. The CDR3 runs to 14 residues. V dropped 0 bases and J dropped 5; count of bases not matched to a gene: 5. In germline, CDR1 is DFQATT, CDR2 SNEGSKA (reference sequence).